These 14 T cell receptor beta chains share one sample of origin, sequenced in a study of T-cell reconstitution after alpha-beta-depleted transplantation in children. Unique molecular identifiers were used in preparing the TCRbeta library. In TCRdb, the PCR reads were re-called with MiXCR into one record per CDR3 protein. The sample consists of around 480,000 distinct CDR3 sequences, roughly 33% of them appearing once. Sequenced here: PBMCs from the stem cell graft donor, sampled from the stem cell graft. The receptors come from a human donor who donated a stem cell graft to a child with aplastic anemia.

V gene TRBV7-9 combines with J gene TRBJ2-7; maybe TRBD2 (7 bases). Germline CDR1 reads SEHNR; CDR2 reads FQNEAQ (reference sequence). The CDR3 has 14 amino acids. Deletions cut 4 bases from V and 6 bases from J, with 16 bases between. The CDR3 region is CASSSGGQVGEQYF. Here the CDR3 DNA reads TGTGCCAGCAGCTCCGGGGGGCAGGTCGGCGAGCAGTACTTC.

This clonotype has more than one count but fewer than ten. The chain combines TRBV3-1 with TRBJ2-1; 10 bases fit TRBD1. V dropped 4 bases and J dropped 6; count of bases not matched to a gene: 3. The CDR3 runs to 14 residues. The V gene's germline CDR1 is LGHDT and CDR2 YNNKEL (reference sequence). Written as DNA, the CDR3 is TGTGCCAGCAGCCCGGACAGGGGGGCCAATGAGCAGTTCTTC. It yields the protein CASSPDRGANEQFF.

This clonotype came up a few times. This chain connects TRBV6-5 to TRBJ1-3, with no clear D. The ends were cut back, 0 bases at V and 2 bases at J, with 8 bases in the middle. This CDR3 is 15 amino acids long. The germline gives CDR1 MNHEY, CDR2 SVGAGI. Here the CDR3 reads CASSYSGRPGNTIYF. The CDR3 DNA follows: TGTGCCAGCAGTTACTCGGGCAGACCTGGAAACACCATATATTTT.

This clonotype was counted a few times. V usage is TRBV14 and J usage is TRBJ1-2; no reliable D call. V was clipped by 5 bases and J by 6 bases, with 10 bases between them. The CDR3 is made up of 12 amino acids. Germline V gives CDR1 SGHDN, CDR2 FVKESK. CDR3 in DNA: TGTGCCAGCAGCGCGGATAGACATGGCTACACCTTC. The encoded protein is CASSADRHGYTF.

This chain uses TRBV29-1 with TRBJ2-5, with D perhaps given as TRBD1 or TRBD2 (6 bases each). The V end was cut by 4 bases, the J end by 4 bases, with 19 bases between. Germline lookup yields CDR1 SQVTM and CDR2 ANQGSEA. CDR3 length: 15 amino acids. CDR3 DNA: TGCAGCGTTGCTTCCGATCGGGGGCGGCCAGAGACCCAGTACTTC. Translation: CSVASDRGRPETQYF.

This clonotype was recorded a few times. The CDR3 sequence: CSAWTGRGQPQHF. The DNA of the CDR3 is TGCAGTGCGTGGACAGGGCGAGGGCAGCCCCAGCATTTT. The chain links TRBV20-1 to TRBJ1-5, with TRBD1 matching over 8 bases. Trimming at V came to 6 bases and at J to 7 bases, leaving 8 bases not matched to a gene. Germline CDR1 is DFQATT and CDR2 is SNEGSKA (reference sequence). There are 13 residues in the CDR3.

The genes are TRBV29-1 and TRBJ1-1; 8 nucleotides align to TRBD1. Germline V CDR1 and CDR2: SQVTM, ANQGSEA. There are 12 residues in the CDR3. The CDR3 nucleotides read TGCAGTGCTTTACAGGGGGACACTGAAGCTTTCTTT. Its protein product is CSALQGDTEAFF.

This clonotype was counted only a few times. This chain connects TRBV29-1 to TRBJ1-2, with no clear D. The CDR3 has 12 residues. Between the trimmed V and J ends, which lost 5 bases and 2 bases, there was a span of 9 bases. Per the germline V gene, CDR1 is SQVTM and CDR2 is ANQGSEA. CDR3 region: CSVTGRNYGYTF. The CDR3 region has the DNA TGCAGCGTTACCGGACGGAACTATGGCTACACCTTC.

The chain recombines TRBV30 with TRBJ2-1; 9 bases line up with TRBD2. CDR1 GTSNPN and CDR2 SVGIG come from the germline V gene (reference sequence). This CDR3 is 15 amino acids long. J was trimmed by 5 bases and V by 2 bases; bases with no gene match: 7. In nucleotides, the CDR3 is TGTGCCTGGAGTCCGCAGACTAGCGGCCACAATGAGCAGTTCTTC. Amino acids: CAWSPQTSGHNEQFF.

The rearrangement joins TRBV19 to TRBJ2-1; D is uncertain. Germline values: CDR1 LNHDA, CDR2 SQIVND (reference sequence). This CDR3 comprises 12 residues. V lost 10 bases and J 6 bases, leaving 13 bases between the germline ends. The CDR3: CATLRTPNEQFF. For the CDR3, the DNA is TGTGCCACCCTCCGAACGCCCAATGAGCAGTTCTTC.

The CDR3 loop is CASSSGLAGVIPTWFF. CDR3 sequence (DNA): TGTGCCAGCAGCTCCGGACTAGCGGGAGTAATCCCGACTTGGTTCTTC. V is TRBV11-3 and J is TRBJ2-1; the match to TRBD2 covers 13 bases. With 4 bases clipped from V and 15 bases from J, the junction kept 15 bases outside the gene matches. CDR3 length: 16 amino acids. CDR1 SGHNT and CDR2 YENEEA come from the germline V gene.

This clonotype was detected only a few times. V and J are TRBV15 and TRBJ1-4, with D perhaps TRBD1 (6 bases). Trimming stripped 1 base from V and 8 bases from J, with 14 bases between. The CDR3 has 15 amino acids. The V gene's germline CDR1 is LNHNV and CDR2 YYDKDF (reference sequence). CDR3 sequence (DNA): TGTGCCACCAGCAGAGGAGGGGGTGAAGCGGAAAAACTGTTTTTT. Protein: CATSRGGGEAEKLFF.

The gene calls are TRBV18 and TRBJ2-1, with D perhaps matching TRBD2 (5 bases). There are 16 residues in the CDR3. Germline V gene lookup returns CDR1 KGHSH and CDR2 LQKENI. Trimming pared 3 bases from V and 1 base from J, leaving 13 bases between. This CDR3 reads CASSPGELSSYNEQFF. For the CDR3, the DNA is TGTGCCAGCTCACCCGGGGAGTTAAGTTCCTACAATGAGCAGTTCTTC.

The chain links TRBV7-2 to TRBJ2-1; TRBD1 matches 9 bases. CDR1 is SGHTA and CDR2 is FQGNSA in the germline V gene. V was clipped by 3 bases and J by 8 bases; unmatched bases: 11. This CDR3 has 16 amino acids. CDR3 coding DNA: TGTGCCAGCAGCTTGGCGGGACAGGGTTTTTGGTATGAGCAGTTCTTC. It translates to CASSLAGQGFWYEQFF.